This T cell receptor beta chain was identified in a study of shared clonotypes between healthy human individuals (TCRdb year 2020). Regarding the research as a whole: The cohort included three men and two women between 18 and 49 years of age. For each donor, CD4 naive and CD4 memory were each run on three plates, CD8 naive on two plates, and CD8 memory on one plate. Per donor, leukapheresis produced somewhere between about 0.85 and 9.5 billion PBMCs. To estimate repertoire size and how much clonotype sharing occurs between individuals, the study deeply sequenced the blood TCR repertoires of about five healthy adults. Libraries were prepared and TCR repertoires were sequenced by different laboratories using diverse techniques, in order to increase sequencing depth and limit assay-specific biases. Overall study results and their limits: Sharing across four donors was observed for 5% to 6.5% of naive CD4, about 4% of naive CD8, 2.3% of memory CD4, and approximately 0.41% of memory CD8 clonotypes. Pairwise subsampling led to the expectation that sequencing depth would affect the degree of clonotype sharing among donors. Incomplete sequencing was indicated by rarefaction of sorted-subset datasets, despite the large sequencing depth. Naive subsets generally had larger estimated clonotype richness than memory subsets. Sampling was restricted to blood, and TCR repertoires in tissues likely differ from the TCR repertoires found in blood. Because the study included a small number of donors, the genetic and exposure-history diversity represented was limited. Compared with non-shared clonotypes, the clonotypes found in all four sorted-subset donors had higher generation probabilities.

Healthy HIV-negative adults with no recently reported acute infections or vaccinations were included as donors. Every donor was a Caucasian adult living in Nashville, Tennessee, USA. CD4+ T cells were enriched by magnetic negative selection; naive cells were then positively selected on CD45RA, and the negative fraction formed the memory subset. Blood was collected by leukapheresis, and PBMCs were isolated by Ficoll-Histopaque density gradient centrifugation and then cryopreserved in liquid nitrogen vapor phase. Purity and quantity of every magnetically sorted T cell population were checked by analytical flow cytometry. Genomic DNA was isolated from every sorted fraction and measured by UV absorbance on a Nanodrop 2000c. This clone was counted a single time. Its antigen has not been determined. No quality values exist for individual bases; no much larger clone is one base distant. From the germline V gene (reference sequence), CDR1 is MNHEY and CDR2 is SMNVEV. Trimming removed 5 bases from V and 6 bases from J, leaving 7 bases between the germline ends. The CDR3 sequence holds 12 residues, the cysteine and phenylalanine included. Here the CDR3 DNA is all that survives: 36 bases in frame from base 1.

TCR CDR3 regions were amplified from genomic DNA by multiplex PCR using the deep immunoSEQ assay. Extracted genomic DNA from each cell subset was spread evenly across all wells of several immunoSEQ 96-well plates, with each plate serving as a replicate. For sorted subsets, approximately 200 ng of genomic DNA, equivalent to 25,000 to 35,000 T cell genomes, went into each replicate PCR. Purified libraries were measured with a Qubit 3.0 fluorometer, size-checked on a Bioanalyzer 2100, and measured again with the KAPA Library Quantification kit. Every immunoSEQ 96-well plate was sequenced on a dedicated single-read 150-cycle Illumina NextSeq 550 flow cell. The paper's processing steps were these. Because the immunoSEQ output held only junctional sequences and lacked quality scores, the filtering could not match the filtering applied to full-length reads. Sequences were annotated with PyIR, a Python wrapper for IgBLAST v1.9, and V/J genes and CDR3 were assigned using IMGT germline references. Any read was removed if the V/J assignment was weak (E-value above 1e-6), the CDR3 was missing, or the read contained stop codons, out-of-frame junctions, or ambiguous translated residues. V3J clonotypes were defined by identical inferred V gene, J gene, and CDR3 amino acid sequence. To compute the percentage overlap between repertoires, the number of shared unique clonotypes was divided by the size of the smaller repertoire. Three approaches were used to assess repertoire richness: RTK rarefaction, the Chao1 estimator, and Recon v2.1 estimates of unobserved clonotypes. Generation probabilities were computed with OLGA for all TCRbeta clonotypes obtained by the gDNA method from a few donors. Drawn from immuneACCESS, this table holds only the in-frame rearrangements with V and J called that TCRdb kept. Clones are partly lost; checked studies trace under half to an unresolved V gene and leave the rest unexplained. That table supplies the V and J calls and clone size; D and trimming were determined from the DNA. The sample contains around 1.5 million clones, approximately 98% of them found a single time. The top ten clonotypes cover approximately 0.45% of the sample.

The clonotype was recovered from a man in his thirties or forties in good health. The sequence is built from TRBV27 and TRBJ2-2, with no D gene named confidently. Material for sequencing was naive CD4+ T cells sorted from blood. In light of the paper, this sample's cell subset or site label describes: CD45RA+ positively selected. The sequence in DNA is TGTGCCAGCAGTCCGCCTCCCGGGGAGCTGTTTTTT. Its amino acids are CASSPPPGELFF.